This paragraph covers one T cell receptor (beta chain) sequence. The entry originates in a study of blood T cell repertoires in COVID-19. The repertoire was sequenced with immunoSEQ multiplex PCR; TCRdb's copy has only in-frame clones and lacks some. Of roughly 290,000 clones listed, approximately 90% are singletons. This CDR3 is built from 14 residues. This rearrangement joins TRBV21-1 to TRBJ1-1; the table's D call TRBD1 went unverified against the DNA. TRBV21-1 is labeled a pseudogene. The material sequenced was peripheral blood. This receptor was obtained from a man aged 25 to 40 with acute or convalescent COVID-19. The CDR3 nucleotides read TGTGCCAGCGAGGACAGGCCTATGAACACTGAAGCTTTCTTT. Residues: CASEDRPMNTEAFF.